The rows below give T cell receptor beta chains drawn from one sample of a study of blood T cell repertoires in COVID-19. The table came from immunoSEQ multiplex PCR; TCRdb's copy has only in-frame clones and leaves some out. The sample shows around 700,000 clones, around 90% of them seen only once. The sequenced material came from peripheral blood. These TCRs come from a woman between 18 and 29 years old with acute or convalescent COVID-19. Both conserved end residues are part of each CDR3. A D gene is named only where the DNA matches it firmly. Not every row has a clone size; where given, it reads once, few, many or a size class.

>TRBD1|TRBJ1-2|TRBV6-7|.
TGTGCCAGCAGTGGCAACAGGGGTTGGGGCTACACCTTC
CASSGNRGWGYTF
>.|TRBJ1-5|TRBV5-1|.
TGCGCCAGCAGCTTGCTGGCAGGGTTTAGTGGCAATCAGCCCCAGCATTTT
CASSLLAGFSGNQPQHF
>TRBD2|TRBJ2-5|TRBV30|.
TGTGCCTGGAACCGACGGGGGGGCCGGGAGACCCAGTACTTC
CAWNRRGGRETQYF
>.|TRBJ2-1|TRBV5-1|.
TGCGCCAGCAGCTTTGCGGAGGACAATGAGCAGTTCTTC
CASSFAEDNEQFF
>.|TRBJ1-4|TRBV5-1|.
TGCGCCAGCAGTCCCTTGGAGGCTAATGAAAAACTGTTTTTT
CASSPLEANEKLFF
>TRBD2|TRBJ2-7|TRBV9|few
TGTGCCAGCAGCGTAGGGATGGTGGGACTAAAGGGGCCAGGCGAGCAGTACTTC
CASSVGMVGLKGPGEQYF
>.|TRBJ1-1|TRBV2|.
TGTGCCAGCAGTGAGGACTCTAACACTGAAGCTTTCTTT
CASSEDSNTEAFF
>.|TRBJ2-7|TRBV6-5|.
TGTGCCAGCGGTCGGTGGAGGGGAAACTCCTACGAGCAGTACTTC
CASGRWRGNSYEQYF
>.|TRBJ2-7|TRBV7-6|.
TGTGCCAGCAGCTTAGGAGGAATCGAGCAGTACTTC
CASSLGGIEQYF
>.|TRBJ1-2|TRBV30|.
TGTGCCTCCCCATCGGGGGATGGCTACACCTTC
CASPSGDGYTF
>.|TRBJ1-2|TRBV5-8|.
TGTGCCAGCAGCTTGCTTGGACAGACCTATGGCTACACCTTC
CASSLLGQTYGYTF
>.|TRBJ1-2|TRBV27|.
TGTGCCAGCAGTTTTGGAGACTTCGAGGGCTACACCTTC
CASSFGDFEGYTF
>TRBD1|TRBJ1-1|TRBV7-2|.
TGTGCCAGCAGCCCCAGGACAGGGTTGACTGAAGCTTTCTTT
CASSPRTGLTEAFF
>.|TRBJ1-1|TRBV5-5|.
TGTGCCAGCAGCTGGGTACAGCTGAACACTGAAGCTTTCTTT
CASSWVQLNTEAFF
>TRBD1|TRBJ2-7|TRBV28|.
TGTGCCAGCAGTCCCTCCGGGACAGGGGTTCCTCCGCACTTC
CASSPSGTGVPPHF
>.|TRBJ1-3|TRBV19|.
TGTGCCAGTGCTAGGCGGGGCAGGGAAGCCATCTCTGGAAACACCATATATTTT
CASARRGREAISGNTIYF
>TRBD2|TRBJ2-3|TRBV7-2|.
TGTGCCAGCAGCGGGACTAGCGTCGGCACAGATACGCAGTATTTT
CASSGTSVGTDTQYF
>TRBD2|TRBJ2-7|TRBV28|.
TGTGCCAGCAGTTTCTCCGGGACTATCTACGAGCAGTACTTC
CASSFSGTIYEQYF
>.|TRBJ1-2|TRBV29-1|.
TGCAGCGTTCCAAACGGCGTGGGAGCTAACTATGGCTACACCTTC
CSVPNGVGANYGYTF
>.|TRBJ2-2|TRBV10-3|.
TGTGCCATCAGTGAGTCTGGGGAGATCGTTAACACCGGGGAGCTGTTTTTT
CAISESGEIVNTGELFF
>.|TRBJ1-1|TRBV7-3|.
TGTGCCAGCAGCTCCAGTAATACTGAAGCTTTCTTT
CASSSSNTEAFF
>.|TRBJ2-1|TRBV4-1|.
TGCGCCAGCAGCCAAGGGGACGGGGGACCCTACAATGAGCAGTTCTTC
CASSQGDGGPYNEQFF
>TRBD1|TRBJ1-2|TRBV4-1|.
TGCGCCAGCAGCCATCAACAGGGGGCGATTTATGGCTACACCTTC
CASSHQQGAIYGYTF
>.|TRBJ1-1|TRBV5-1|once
TGCGCCAGCAGCGCGGGGACTGAAGCTTTCTTT
CASSAGTEAFF